What follows are 8 T cell receptor beta chains derived from one specimen sequenced in a study of T-cell reconstitution after alpha-beta-depleted transplantation in children. Preparation of the TCRbeta library was carried out with unique molecular identifiers. TCRdb itself ran the PCR reads through MiXCR, one entry per CDR3 protein. The sample records about 980,000 distinct CDR3 sequences, roughly 31% being singletons. The sequences come from PBMCs, mostly from graft donor cells, collected 360 days after TCRalphabeta/CD19-depleted stem cell transplant. All receptors derive from a boy under two years old who had a stem cell transplant for SCID, so the T cells may come from the graft donor.

The chain employs TRBV28 and TRBJ2-7; 7 bases align to TRBD2. Germline V gene lookup returns CDR1 MDHEN and CDR2 SYDVKM. There are 14 residues in the CDR3. V shed 8 bases, J shed 5 bases, and the junction held 12 bases outside the gene matches. The CDR3 sequence is CASRGLTPFHEQYF. For the CDR3, the DNA is TGTGCCAGCCGGGGACTAACTCCCTTCCACGAGCAGTACTTC.

The chain couples TRBV12-3 or TRBV12-4 to TRBJ2-7, with D perhaps TRBD2 (7 bases). V lost 9 bases and J 5 bases, leaving 11 bases between the germline ends. This CDR3 has 11 amino acids. CDR3 amino acids: CASQGRDEQYF. The CDR3 coding sequence is TGTGCCAGTCAGGGGAGGGACGAGCAGTACTTC.

The J gene is TRBJ2-1, the V gene TRBV7-9; possibly TRBD1 for D (6 bases). Germline assignment: CDR1 SEHNR and CDR2 FQNEAQ (reference sequence). The V end lost 2 bases, the J end lost 3 bases, and 8 bases lay between the germline ends. This CDR3 comprises 14 residues. DNA for the CDR3: TGTGCCAGCAGCTTAATAGGGGGCTACAATGAGCAGTTCTTC. This encodes CASSLIGGYNEQFF.

The chain is built from TRBV10-3 and TRBJ2-1; weak D call: TRBD2 (6 bases). This CDR3 spans 18 amino acids. Trimming left V 4 bases short and J 0 bases short, with 19 bases between. Germline V CDR1 and CDR2: ENHRY, SYGVKD. The CDR3 DNA reads as TGTGCCATCAGTGTTCACTCCGGGGCGCGGGGCTCCTACAATGAGCAGTTCTTC. Translation: CAISVHSGARGSYNEQFF.

This clonotype was picked up one time. V usage is TRBV3-1 and J usage is TRBJ2-3; no clear D. The CDR3 is made up of 13 amino acids. Between the trimmed V and J ends, which lost 6 bases and 3 bases, there was a span of 10 bases. In germline, CDR1 is LGHDT, CDR2 YNNKEL (reference sequence). DNA of the CDR3: TGTGCCAGCAGTTGGGCCGATACAGATACGCAGTATTTT. This codes for CASSWADTDTQYF.

CDR3 loop: CASSATGYSAEQYF. CDR3 bases: TGTGCCAGCAGCGCGACAGGGTATTCTGCCGAGCAGTACTTC. V is TRBV7-9 and J is TRBJ2-7, with 7 bases lining up with TRBD1. The V gene's germline CDR1 is SEHNR and CDR2 FQNEAQ (reference sequence). The CDR3 length is 14 residues. Trimming removed 5 bases from V and 6 bases from J; junction bases left unmatched: 10.

This clonotype was seen at least ten times. This chain connects TRBV5-1 to TRBJ1-2; TRBD1 matches at 7 bases. The CDR3 length is 14 residues. Losses at the gene ends were 4 bases for V and 0 bases for J; bases not matched to a gene: 3. Germline-derived CDR1 and CDR2 are SGHRS and YFSETQ. CDR3 bases: TGCGCCAGCAGCCCGACAGGGTCTAACTATGGCTACACCTTC. Translation: CASSPTGSNYGYTF.

This clonotype was recorded a few times. The chain uses TRBV4-2 and TRBJ2-3; 15 bases agree with TRBD2. Germline V gives CDR1 LGHNA, CDR2 YNFKEQ. V trimming: 5 bases; J trimming: 6 bases; junction bases outside the gene matches: 9. This CDR3 has 17 residues. The CDR3 loop reads CASSSRTGTSGGDTQYF. The CDR3 nucleotides read TGTGCCAGCAGCTCTCGAACCGGGACTAGCGGGGGGGATACGCAGTATTTT.